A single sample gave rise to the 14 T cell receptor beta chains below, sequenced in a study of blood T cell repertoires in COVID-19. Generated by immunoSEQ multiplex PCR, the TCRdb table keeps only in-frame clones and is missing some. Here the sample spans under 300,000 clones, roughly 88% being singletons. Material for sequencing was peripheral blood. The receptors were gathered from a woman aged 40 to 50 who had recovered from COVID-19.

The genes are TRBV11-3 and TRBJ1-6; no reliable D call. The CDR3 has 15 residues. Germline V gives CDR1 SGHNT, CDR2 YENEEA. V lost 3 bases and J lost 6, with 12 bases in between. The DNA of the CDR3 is TGTGCCAGCAGCTTGGGCTCCGTCCGTAATTCACCCCTCCACTTT. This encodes CASSLGSVRNSPLHF.

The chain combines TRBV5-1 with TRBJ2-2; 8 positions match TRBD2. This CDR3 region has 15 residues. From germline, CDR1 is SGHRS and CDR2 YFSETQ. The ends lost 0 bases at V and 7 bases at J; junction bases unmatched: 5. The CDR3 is CASSLEAGAGGELFF. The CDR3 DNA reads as TGCGCCAGCAGCTTGGAAGCGGGAGCCGGCGGGGAGCTGTTTTTT.

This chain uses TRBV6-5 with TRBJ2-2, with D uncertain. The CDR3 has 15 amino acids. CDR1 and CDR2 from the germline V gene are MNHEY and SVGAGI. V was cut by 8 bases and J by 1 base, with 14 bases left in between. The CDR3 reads CASQVIWRNTGELFF. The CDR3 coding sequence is TGTGCCAGCCAAGTGATCTGGAGGAACACCGGGGAGCTGTTTTTT.

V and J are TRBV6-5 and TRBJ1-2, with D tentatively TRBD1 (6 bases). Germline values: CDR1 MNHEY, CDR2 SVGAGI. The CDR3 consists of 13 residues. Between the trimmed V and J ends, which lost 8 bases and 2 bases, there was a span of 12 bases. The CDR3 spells CASEQGRNYGYTF. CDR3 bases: TGTGCCAGCGAACAGGGTAGGAACTATGGCTACACCTTC.

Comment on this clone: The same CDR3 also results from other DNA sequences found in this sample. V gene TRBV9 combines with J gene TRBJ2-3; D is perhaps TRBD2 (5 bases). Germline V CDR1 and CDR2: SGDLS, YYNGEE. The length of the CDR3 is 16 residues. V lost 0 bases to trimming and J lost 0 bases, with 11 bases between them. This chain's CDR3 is CASSVVEGSSTDTQYF. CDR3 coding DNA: TGTGCCAGCAGCGTAGTTGAGGGATCTAGCACAGATACGCAGTATTTT.

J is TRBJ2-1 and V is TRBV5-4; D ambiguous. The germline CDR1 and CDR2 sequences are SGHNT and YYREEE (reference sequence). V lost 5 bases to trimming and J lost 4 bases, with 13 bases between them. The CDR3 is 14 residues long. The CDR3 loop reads CASRAGIAYNEQFF. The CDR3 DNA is TGTGCCAGCAGAGCTGGTATTGCGTACAATGAGCAGTTCTTC. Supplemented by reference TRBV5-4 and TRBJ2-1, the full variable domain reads ETGVTQSPTHLIKTRGQQVTLRCSSQSGHNTVSWYQQALGQGPQFIFQYYREEENGRGNFPPRFSGLQFPNYSSELNVNALELDDSALYLCASRAGIAYNEQFFGPGTRLTVL.

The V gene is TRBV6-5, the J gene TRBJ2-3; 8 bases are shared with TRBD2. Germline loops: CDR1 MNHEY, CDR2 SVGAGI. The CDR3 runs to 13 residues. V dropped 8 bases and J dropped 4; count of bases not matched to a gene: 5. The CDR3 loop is CASRRGGPDTQYF. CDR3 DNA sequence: TGTGCCAGCCGACGGGGGGGTCCAGATACGCAGTATTTT.

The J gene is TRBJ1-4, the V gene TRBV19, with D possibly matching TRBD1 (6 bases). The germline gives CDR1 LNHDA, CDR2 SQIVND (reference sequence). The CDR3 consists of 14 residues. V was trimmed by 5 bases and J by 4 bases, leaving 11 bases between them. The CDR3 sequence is CASSLTGRNEKLFF. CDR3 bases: TGTGCCAGTAGTTTGACAGGACGTAATGAAAAACTGTTTTTT.

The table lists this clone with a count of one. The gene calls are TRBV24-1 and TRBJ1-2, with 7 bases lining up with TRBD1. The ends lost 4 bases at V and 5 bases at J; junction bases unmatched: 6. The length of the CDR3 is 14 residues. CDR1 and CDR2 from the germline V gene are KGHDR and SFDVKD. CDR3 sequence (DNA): TGTGCCACCAGTGAACCGGGGACAGCTTATGGCTACACCTTC. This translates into CATSEPGTAYGYTF.

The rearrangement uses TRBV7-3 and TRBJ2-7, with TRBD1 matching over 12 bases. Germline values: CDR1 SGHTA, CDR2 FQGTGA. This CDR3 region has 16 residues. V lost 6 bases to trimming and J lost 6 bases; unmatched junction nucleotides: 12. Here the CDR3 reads CASRYPGQGAVGEQYF. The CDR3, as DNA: TGTGCCAGCAGGTATCCGGGACAGGGGGCTGTGGGCGAGCAGTACTTC.

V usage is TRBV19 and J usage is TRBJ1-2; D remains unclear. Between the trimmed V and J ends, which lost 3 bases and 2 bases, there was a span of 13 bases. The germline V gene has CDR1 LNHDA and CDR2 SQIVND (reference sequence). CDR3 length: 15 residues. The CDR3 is CASSMVEKINYGYTF. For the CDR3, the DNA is TGTGCCAGTAGTATGGTCGAGAAGATCAACTATGGCTACACCTTC.

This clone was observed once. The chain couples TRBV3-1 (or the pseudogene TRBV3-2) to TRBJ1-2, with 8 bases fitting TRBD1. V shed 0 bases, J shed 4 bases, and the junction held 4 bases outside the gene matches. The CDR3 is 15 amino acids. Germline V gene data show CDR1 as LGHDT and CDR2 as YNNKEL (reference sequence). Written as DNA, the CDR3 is TGTGCCAGCAGCCAAGAGGCCACAGGGGGCTATGGCTACACCTTC. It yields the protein CASSQEATGGYGYTF.

The CDR3 region is CASSQAFTGELFF. The CDR3 DNA follows: TGCGCCAGCAGCCAAGCGTTCACCGGGGAGCTGTTTTTT. This chain links TRBV4-1 with TRBJ2-2; D is uncertain. Germline V gene sequence: CDR1 MGHRA, CDR2 YSYEKL. With 1 base removed from V and 4 bases from J, the gap between germline ends came to 4 bases. The CDR3 extends over 13 amino acids.

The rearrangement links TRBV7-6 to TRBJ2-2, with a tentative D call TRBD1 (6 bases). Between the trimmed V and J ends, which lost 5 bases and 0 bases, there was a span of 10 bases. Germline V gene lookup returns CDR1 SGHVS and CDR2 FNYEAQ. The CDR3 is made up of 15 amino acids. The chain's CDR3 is CASSPGHPNTGELFF. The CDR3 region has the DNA TGTGCCAGCAGCCCGGGACATCCGAACACCGGGGAGCTGTTTTTT.